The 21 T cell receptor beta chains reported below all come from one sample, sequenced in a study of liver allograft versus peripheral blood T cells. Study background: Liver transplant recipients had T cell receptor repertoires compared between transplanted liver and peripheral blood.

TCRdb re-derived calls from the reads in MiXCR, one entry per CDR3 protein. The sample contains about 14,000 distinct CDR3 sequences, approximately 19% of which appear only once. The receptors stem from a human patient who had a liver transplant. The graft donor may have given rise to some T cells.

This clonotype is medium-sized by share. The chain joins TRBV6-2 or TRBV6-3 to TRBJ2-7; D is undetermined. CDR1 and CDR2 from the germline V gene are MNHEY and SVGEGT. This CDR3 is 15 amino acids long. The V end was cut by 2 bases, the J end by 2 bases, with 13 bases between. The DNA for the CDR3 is TGTGCCAGCAGTTACCGTGCCGGTTTACCCTACGAGCAGTACTTC. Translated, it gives CASSYRAGLPYEQYF.

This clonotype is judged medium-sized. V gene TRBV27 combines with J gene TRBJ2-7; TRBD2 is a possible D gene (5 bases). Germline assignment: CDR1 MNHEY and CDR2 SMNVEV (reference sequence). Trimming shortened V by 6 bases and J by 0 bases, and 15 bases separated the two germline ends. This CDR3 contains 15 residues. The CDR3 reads CASSPHTSPSYEQYF. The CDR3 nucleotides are TGTGCCAGCAGCCCCCACACTAGTCCCTCCTACGAGCAGTACTTC.

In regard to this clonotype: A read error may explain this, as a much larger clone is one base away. CDR3 region: CAGSYSRLPMNTEAFF. For the CDR3, the DNA is TGTGCCGGCAGTTACTCGAGATTGCCGATGAACACTGAAGCTTTCTTT. The V call is TRBV6-6, the J call TRBJ1-1; D is uncertain. The CDR3 totals 16 residues. Per germline, CDR1 MNHNY and CDR2 SVGAGI (reference sequence).

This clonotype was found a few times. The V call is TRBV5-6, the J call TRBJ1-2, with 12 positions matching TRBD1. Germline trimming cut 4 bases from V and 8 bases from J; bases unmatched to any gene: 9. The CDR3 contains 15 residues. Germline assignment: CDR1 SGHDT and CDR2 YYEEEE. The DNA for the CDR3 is TGTGCCAGCAGCCGGCGAGGGACAGGGGGCAAAGGCTACACCTTC. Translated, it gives CASSRRGTGGKGYTF.

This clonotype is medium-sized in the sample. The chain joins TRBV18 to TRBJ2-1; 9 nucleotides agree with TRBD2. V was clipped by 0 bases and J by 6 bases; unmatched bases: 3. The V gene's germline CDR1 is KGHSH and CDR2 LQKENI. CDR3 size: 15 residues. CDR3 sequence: CASSPPSGSLNEQFF. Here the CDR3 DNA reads TGTGCCAGCTCACCACCTAGCGGGAGCCTCAATGAGCAGTTCTTC.

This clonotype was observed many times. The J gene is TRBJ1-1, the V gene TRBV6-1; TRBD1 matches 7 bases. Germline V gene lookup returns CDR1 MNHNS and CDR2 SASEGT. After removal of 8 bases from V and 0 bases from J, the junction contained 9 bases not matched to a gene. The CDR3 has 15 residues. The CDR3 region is CASATGAAMNTEAFF. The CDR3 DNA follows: TGTGCCAGCGCTACAGGGGCAGCCATGAACACTGAAGCTTTCTTT.

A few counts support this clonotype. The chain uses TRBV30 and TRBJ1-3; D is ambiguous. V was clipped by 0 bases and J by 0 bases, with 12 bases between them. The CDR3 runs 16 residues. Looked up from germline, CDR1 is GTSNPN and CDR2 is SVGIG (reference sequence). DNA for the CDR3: TGTGCCTGGAGTGTGGGCCAGTCCACCTCTGGAAACACCATATATTTT. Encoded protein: CAWSVGQSTSGNTIYF.

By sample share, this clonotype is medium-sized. CDR3 sequence: CASSLRSKGTQYYYEQYF. CDR3 bases: TGTGCCAGCAGTTTGAGGAGTAAGGGGACACAATATTACTACGAGCAGTACTTC. The chain recombines TRBV27 with TRBJ2-7, with D possibly being TRBD1 (6 bases). V was shortened by 3 bases and J by 3 bases, with 24 bases between the two germline ends. From germline, CDR1 is MNHEY and CDR2 SMNVEV (reference sequence). The CDR3 has 18 residues.

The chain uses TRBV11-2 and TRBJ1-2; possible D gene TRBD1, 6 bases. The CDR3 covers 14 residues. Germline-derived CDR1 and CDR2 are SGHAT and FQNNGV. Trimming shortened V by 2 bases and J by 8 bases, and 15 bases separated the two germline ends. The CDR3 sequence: CASSLIHGGQGYTF. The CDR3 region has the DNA TGTGCCAGCAGCTTAATCCATGGGGGGCAGGGCTACACCTTC.

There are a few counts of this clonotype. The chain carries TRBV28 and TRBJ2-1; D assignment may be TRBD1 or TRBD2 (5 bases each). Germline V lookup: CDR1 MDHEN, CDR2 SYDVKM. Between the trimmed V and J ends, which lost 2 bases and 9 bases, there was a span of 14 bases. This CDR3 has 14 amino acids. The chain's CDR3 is CASSLRGLRSEQFF. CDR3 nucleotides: TGTGCCAGCAGTTTACGGGGCCTAAGAAGTGAGCAGTTCTTC.

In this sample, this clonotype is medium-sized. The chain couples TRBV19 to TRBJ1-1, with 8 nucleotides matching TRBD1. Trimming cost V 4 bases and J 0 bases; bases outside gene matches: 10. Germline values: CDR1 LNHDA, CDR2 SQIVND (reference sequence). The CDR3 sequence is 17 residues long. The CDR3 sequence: CASSTSTGVPMNTEAFF. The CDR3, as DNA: TGTGCCAGTAGTACCTCGACAGGGGTTCCCATGAACACTGAAGCTTTCTTT.

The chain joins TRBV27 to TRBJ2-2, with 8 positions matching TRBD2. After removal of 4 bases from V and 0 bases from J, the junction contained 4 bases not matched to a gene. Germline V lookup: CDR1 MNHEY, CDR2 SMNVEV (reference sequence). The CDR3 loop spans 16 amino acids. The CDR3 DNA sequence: TGTGCCAGCAGTTCCTGGGGACTAGCGAACACCGGGGAGCTGTTTTTT. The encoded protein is CASSSWGLANTGELFF.

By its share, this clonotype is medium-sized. DNA of the CDR3: TGTGCCAGCAGTGAAGCGGCCTACTCGGGTGGCTACACCTTC. Translation gives CASSEAAYSGGYTF. This chain connects TRBV6-1 to TRBJ1-2; D uncertain. Deletions cut 0 bases from V and 7 bases from J, with 12 bases between. The germline V gene encodes CDR1 MNHNS and CDR2 SASEGT. There are 14 residues in the CDR3.

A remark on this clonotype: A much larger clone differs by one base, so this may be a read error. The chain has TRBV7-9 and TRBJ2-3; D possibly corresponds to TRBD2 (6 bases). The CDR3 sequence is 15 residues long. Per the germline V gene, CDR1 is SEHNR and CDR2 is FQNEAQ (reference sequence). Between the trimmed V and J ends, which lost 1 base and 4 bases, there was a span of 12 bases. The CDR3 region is CASSLESRGADTQYF. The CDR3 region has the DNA TGTGCCAGCAGCTTAGAATCGCGGGGAGCAGATACGCAGTATTTT. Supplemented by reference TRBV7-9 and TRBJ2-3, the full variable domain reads DTGVSQNPRHKITKRGQNVTFRCDPISEHNRLYWYRQTLGQGPEFLTYFQNEAQLEKSRLLSDRFSAERPKGSFSTLEIQRTEQGDSAMYLCASSLESRGADTQYFGPGTRLTVL.

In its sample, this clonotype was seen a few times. The CDR3 coding sequence is TGTGCCAGCAGTTCCGGGAACTCTAATGAGCAGTTCTTC. It is translated as CASSSGNSNEQFF. This rearrangement joins TRBV12-3 or TRBV12-4 to TRBJ2-1; TRBD2 might be the D (5 bases). The CDR3 extends over 13 amino acids. Trimming shortened V by 4 bases and J by 7 bases, and 11 bases separated the two germline ends.

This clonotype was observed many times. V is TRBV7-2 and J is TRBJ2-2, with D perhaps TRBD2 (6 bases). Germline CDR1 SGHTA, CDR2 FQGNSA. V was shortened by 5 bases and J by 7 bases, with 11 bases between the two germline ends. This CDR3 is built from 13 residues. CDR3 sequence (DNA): TGTGCCAGCAGCATTCGGGGGAACGGGGAGCTGTTTTTT. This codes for CASSIRGNGELFF.

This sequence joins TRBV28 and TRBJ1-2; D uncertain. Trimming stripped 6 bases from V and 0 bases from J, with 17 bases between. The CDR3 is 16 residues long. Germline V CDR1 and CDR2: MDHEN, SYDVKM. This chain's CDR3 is CASRDLIGVSNYGYTF. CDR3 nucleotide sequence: TGTGCCAGCAGGGACCTAATCGGGGTTTCTAACTATGGCTACACCTTC.

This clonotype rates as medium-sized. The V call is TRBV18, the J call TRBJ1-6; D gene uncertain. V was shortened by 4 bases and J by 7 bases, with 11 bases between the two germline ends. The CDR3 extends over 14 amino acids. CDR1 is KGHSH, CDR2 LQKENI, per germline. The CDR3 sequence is CASSQDGSNSPLHF. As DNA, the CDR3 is TGTGCCAGCTCACAAGACGGGAGCAATTCACCCCTCCACTTT. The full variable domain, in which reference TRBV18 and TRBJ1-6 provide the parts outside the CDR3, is NAGVMQNPRHLVRRRGQEARLRCSPMKGHSHVYWYRQLPEEGLKFMVYLQKENIIDESGMPKERFSAEFPKEGPSILRIQQVVRGDSAAYFCASSQDGSNSPLHFGNGTRLTVT.

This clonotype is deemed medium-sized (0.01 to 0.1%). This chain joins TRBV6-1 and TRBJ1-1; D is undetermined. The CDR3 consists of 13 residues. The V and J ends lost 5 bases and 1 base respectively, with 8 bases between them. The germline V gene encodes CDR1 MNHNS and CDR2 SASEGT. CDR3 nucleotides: TGTGCCAGCAGTACCTCACAGAACACTGAAGCTTTCTTT. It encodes CASSTSQNTEAFF.

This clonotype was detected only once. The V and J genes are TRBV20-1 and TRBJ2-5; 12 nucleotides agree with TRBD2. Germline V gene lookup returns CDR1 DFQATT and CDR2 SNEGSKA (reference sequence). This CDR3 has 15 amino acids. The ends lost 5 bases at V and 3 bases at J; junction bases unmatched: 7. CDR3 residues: CSASARLAGEETQYF. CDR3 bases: TGCAGTGCTTCGGCCCGACTAGCGGGAGAAGAGACCCAGTACTTC.

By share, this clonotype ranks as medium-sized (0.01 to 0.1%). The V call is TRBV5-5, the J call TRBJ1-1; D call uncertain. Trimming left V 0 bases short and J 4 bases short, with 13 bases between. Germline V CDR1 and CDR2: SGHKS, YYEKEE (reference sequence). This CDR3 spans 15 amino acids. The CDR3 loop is CASSLEGVGGTEAFF. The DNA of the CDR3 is TGTGCCAGCAGCTTGGAAGGCGTTGGAGGCACTGAAGCTTTCTTT. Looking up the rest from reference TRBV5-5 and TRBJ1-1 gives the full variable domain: DAGVTQSPTHLIKTRGQQVTLRCSPISGHKSVSWYQQVLGQGPQFIFQYYEKEERGRGNFPDRFSARQFPNYSSELNVNALLLGDSALYLCASSLEGVGGTEAFFGQGTRLTVV.